The source of this TCR beta chain is a study of cytomegalovirus exposure and HLA in healthy donors. Study-level background: Early on, a data release was issued that held some 85 million unique TCRs from HLA-typed donors.

This CDR3 comprises 17 residues. V lost 0 bases and J lost 2; bases outside the gene matches: 8. Germline V lookup: CDR1 SGDLS, CDR2 YYNGEE. As regards this clone: The antigen is unknown.

The PCR ran on 60 Vbeta and 13 Jbeta primers. This table comes from immunoSEQ multiplex PCR, and its TCRdb copy is limited to in-frame clones, with some not included. The sample contains some 180,000 clones, more than 75% of which appear only once. Study-wide results and limits: According to the study, about 180 TCR beta chains were cytomegalovirus-associated. Later analysis identified several of the most significant clusters that appeared linked to common viral pathogens. Of the V segments, some could not be distinguished, including TRBV6-2 and TRBV6-3, and were excluded.

The sample was PBMCs. This rearrangement joins TRBV9 to TRBJ2-3; 8 nucleotides agree with TRBD2. The source is a man aged 25-40 years in good health and CMV-seropositive. CDR3 nucleotide sequence: TGTGCCAGCAGCGTAGACGGGGGGGGACTCTACACAGATACGCAGTATTTT. It codes for CASSVDGGGLYTDTQYF.